Following are 14 T cell receptor beta chains from one sample sequenced in a study of cytomegalovirus exposure and HLA in healthy donors. Assay: immunoSEQ multiplex PCR; the TCRdb copy retains only in-frame clones and omits some. This table holds around 200,000 clones, roughly 77% found once. Sample: PBMCs. All receptors derive from a woman in her 30s in good health and CMV-seronegative.

The chain carries TRBV4-1 and TRBJ1-2; D not certain. The germline V and J ends were trimmed by 1 base and 0 bases, with 9 bases remaining between them. Germline values: CDR1 MGHRA, CDR2 YSYEKL. The CDR3 contains 15 residues. CDR3 in amino acids: CASSQAVNTNYGYTF. The CDR3 DNA sequence: TGCGCCAGCAGCCAAGCCGTTAACACTAACTATGGCTACACCTTC.

The chain employs TRBV30 and TRBJ1-2; TRBD1 might be the D (5 bases). The germline CDR1 and CDR2 sequences are GTSNPN and SVGIG (reference sequence). The CDR3 runs 12 residues. The germline V and J ends were trimmed by 2 bases and 2 bases, with 6 bases remaining between them. The CDR3 here is CAWSKGNYGYTF. The DNA of the CDR3 is TGTGCCTGGAGTAAGGGGAACTATGGCTACACCTTC.

The gene calls are TRBV19 and TRBJ1-4; tentatively, D is TRBD1 (6 bases). Germline loops: CDR1 LNHDA, CDR2 SQIVND (reference sequence). The CDR3 has 12 amino acids. The V end lost 9 bases, the J end lost 6 bases, and 11 bases lay between the germline ends. Here the CDR3 reads CASRGEDEKLFF. In nucleotides, the CDR3 is TGTGCCAGCAGGGGAGAGGATGAAAAACTGTTTTTT.

This clone has just one count. The chain carries TRBV6-5 and TRBJ2-1; 8 bases match TRBD2. The CDR3 runs 16 residues. In germline, CDR1 is MNHEY, CDR2 SVGAGI. V lost 2 bases to trimming and J lost 5 bases; unmatched junction nucleotides: 8. CDR3 sequence (DNA): TGTGCCAGCAGTTACGGGGTTAGCGGGACCCACAATGAGCAGTTCTTC. Encoded protein: CASSYGVSGTHNEQFF.

The J gene is TRBJ2-7, the V gene TRBV4-1; tentatively, D is TRBD2 (7 bases). The CDR3 totals 16 residues. V lost 0 bases, J lost 7 bases, and 19 bases lay in between. Per germline, CDR1 MGHRA and CDR2 YSYEKL. The CDR3 DNA reads as TGCGCCAGCAGCCAAGATCGAGGGGGGGCTTCGAATGAGCAGTACTTC. Translating it yields CASSQDRGGASNEQYF.

The gene calls are TRBV14 and TRBJ1-4, with D unresolved. The CDR3 sequence is 13 residues long. V was pared by 2 bases and J by 5 bases, with 6 bases between. Germline V gives CDR1 SGHDN, CDR2 FVKESK. This chain's CDR3 is CASSQNRNEKLFF. The DNA for the CDR3 is TGTGCCAGCAGCCAAAACAGAAATGAAAAACTGTTTTTT. The full variable domain, in which reference TRBV14 and TRBJ1-4 provide the parts outside the CDR3, is EAGVTQFPSHSVIEKGQTVTLRCDPISGHDNLYWYRRVMGKEIKFLLHFVKESKQDESGMPNNRFLAERTGGTYSTLKVQPAELEDSGVYFCASSQNRNEKLFFGSGTQLSVL.

This clone was seen more than once but under ten times. Other DNA variants within this sample encode the same CDR3. The chain has TRBV5-1 and TRBJ1-5, with 9 positions matching TRBD1. V shed 0 bases and J 5 bases; nucleotides not matched to a gene: 0. The CDR3 has 14 amino acids. CDR1 is SGHRS and CDR2 is YFSETQ in the germline V gene. The CDR3 nucleotides are TGCGCCAGCAGCTTGGGACAGGGGGATCAGCCCCAGCATTTT. Residues: CASSLGQGDQPQHF.

V is TRBV7-9 and J is TRBJ2-3; 7 positions match TRBD1. The CDR3 totals 15 residues. Per germline, CDR1 SEHNR and CDR2 FQNEAQ (reference sequence). J gave up 4 bases and V 11 bases, and 15 bases lay outside the gene matches. In nucleotides, the CDR3 is TGTGCCTCCTGTCTTGGGGACAGAAGCCCAGATACGCAGTATTTT. The encoded protein is CASCLGDRSPDTQYF.

The rearrangement links TRBV7-9 to TRBJ1-2; the D gene is possibly TRBD1 (6 bases). Germline V gene sequence: CDR1 SEHNR, CDR2 FQNEAQ (reference sequence). The CDR3 runs to 15 residues. The V and J ends lost 4 bases and 4 bases respectively, with 16 bases between them. CDR3 loop: CASSSSRGAGYGYTF. CDR3 DNA sequence: TGTGCCAGCAGCTCATCCAGGGGCGCGGGCTATGGCTACACCTTC.

CDR3 sequence (DNA): TGTGCCAGTAGTGGGACAGTTGACACTGAAGCTTTCTTT. It encodes CASSGTVDTEAFF. V is TRBV19 and J is TRBJ1-1, with 7 bases identical to TRBD1. Germline CDR1 is LNHDA and CDR2 is SQIVND (reference sequence). The CDR3 length is 13 residues. V was pared by 5 bases and J by 3 bases, with 3 bases of the junction left unmatched.

The chain joins TRBV18 to TRBJ2-7, with 7 bases lining up with TRBD1. Germline CDR1 and CDR2: KGHSH and LQKENI. V gave up 6 bases and J gave up 0 bases; unmatched junction bases: 5. CDR3 length equals 14 residues. This chain's CDR3 is CASSPRDSSYEQYF. The CDR3 DNA reads as TGTGCCAGCTCGCCCCGGGACAGCTCCTACGAGCAGTACTTC.

The chain combines TRBV27 with TRBJ2-1; no definite D call. Germline-derived CDR1 and CDR2 are MNHEY and SMNVEV (reference sequence). V was pared by 5 bases and J by 8 bases, with 34 bases between. This CDR3 contains 20 residues. The CDR3 spells CASSKGVTLLYLSRNDEQFF. The CDR3 DNA reads TGTGCCAGCAGTAAAGGAGTGACGCTTCTCTACTTGTCCCGTAACGATGAGCAGTTCTTC.

The gene calls are TRBV30 and TRBJ1-5; D may be TRBD1 (5 bases). CDR3 size: 13 residues. V lost 4 bases to trimming and J lost 15 bases, with 22 bases between them. Germline CDR1 reads GTSNPN; CDR2 reads SVGIG (reference sequence). CDR3 in DNA: TGTGCCTGGACTGACAGATACAATCATTTGACGCATTTT. This sequence encodes CAWTDRYNHLTHF.

The rearrangement uses TRBV5-1 and TRBJ2-2; the match to TRBD1 covers 8 bases. This CDR3 region has 15 residues. Trimming cost V 6 bases and J 0 bases; bases outside gene matches: 4. Germline V gene data show CDR1 as SGHRS and CDR2 as YFSETQ. CDR3 region: CASTPTGANTGELFF. The CDR3 DNA reads as TGCGCCAGCACCCCGACAGGGGCGAACACCGGGGAGCTGTTTTTT.